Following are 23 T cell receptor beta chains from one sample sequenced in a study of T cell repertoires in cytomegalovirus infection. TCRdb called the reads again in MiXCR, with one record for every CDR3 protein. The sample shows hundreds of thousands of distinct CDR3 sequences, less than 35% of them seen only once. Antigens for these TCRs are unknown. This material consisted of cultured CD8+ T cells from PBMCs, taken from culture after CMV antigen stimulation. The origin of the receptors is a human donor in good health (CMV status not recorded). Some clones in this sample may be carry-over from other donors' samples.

The CDR3 DNA follows: TGTGCCATCCTTGGGGGAGCCGGGGAGCTGTTTTTT. It yields the protein CAILGGAGELFF. The V gene is TRBV10-3, the J gene TRBJ2-2; D tentatively fits TRBD1 or TRBD2 (5 bases each). The CDR3 runs to 12 residues. Trimming removed 8 bases at V and 6 bases at J, with 10 bases between. Germline CDR1 and CDR2: ENHRY and SYGVKD.

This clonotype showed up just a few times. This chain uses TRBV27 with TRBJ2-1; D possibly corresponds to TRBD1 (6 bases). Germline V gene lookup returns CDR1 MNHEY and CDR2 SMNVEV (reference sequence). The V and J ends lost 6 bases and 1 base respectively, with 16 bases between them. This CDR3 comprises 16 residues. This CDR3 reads CASSYTDSLSYNEQFF. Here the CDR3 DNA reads TGTGCCAGCAGCTATACGGACAGCCTGTCCTACAATGAGCAGTTCTTC.

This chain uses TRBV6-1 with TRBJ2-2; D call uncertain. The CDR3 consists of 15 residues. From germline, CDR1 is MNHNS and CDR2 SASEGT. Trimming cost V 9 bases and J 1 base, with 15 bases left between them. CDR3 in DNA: TGTGCCAGTTACACCGAGACGGGGAACACCGGGGAGCTGTTTTTT. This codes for CASYTETGNTGELFF.

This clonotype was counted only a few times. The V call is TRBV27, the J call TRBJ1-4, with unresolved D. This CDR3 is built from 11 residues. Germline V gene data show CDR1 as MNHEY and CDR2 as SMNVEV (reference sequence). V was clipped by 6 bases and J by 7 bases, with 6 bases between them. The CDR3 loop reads CASRAGEKLFF. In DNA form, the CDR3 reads TGTGCCAGCAGGGCGGGTGAAAAACTGTTTTTT.

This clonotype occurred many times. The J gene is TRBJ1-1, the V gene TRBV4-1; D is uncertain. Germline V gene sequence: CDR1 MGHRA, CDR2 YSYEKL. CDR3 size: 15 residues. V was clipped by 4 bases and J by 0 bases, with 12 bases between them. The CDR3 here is CASSPSVLMNTEAFF. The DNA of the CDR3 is TGCGCCAGCAGCCCCAGCGTCCTCATGAACACTGAAGCTTTCTTT.

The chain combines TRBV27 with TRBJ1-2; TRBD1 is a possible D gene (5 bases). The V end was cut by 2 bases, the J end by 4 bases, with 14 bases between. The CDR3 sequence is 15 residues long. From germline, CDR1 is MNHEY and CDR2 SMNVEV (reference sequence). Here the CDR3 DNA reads TGTGCCAGCAGTTTAATGGCCAGGGCAAGCTATGGCTACACCTTC. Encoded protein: CASSLMARASYGYTF.

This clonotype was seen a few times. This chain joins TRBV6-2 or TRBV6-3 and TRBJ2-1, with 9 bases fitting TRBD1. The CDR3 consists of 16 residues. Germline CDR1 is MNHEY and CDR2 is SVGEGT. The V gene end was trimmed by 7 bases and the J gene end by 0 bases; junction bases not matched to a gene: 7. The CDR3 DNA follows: TGTGCCAGCAAACCACAGGGGGCGAGCTCCTACAATGAGCAGTTCTTC. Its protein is CASKPQGASSYNEQFF.

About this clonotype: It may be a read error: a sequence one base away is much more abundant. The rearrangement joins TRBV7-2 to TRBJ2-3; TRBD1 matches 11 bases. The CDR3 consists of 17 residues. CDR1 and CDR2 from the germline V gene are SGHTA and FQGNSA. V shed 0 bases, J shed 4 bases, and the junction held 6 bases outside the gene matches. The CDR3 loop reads CASSLARTGGLSDTQYF. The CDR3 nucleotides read TGTGCCAGCAGCTTAGCTAGGACAGGGGGCCTCTCAGATACGCAGTATTTT.

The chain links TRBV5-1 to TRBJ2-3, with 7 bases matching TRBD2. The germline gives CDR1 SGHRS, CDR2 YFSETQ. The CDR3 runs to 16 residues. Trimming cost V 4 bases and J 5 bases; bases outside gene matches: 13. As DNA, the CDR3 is TGCGCCAGCAGCCTCCCAGCGGGGTCCTTAGAAGATACGCAGTATTTT. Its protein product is CASSLPAGSLEDTQYF. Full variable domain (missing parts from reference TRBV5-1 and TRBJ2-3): KAGVTQTPRYLIKTRGQQVTLSCSPISGHRSVSWYQQTPGQGLQFLFEYFSETQRNKGNFPGRFSGRQFSNSRSEMNVSTLELGDSALYLCASSLPAGSLEDTQYFGPGTRLTVL.

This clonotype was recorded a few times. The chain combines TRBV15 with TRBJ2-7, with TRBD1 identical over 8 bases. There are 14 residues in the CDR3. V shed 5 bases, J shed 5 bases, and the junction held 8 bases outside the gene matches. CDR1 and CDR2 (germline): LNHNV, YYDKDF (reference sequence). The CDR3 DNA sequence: TGTGCCACCAGCCGTGGACAGGGCGGCGACGAGCAGTACTTC. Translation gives CATSRGQGGDEQYF.

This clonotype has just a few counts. The CDR3 nucleotides are TGTGCCAGCAGATCGGTGACCGGGGAGCTGTTTTTT. Protein sequence: CASRSVTGELFF. The genes are TRBV7-9 and TRBJ2-2, with no clear D. The germline V and J ends were trimmed by 6 bases and 5 bases, with 7 bases remaining between them. Germline values: CDR1 SEHNR, CDR2 FQNEAQ (reference sequence). The CDR3 totals 12 residues.

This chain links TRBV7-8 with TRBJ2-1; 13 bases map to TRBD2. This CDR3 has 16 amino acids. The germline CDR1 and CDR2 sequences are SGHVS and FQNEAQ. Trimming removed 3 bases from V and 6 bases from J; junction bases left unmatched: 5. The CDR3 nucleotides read TGTGCCAGCAGCTTTACTAGCGGGGGGGCCCCCAATGAGCAGTTCTTC. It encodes CASSFTSGGAPNEQFF.

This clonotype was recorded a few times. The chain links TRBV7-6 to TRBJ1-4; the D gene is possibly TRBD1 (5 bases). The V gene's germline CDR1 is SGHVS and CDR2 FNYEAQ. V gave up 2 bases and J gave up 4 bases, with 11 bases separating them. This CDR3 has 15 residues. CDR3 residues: CASSLTGGYNEKLFF. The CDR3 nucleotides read TGTGCCAGCAGCTTAACCGGGGGATATAATGAAAAACTGTTTTTT.

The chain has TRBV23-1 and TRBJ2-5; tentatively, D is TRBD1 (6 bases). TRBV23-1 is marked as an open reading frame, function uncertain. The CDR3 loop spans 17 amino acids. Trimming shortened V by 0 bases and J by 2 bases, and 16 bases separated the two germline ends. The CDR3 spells CASSQSPPVGAQETQYF. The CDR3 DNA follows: TGCGCCAGCAGTCAATCACCCCCGGTGGGGGCACAAGAGACCCAGTACTTC.

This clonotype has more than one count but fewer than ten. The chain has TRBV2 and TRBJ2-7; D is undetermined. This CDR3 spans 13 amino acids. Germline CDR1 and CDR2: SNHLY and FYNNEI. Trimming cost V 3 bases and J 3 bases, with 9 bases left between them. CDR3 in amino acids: CASSDLSHYEQYV. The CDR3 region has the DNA TGTGCCAGCAGTGACCTCAGCCACTACGAGCAGTACGTC.

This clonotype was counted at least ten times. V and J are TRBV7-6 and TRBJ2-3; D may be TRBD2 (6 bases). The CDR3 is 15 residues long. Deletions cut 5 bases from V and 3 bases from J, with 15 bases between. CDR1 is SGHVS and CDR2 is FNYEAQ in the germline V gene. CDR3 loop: CASSPPGLLTDTQYF. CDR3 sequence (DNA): TGTGCCAGCAGCCCTCCGGGACTTCTGACAGATACGCAGTATTTT.

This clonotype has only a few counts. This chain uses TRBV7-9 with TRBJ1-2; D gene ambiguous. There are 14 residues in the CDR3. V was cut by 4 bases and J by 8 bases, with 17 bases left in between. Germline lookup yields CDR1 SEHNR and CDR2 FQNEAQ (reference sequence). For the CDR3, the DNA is TGTGCCAGCAGCTATACACCGCCGGGTGGCGGCTACACCTTC. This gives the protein CASSYTPPGGGYTF. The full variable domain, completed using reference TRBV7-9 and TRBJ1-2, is DTGVSQNPRHKITKRGQNVTFRCDPISEHNRLYWYRQTLGQGPEFLTYFQNEAQLEKSRLLSDRFSAERPKGSFSTLEIQRTEQGDSAMYLCASSYTPPGGGYTFGSGTRLTVV.

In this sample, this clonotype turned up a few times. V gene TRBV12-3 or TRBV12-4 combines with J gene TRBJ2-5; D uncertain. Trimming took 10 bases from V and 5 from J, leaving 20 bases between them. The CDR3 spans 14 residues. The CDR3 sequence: CATTPAGAPETQYF. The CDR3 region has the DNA TGTGCCACCACCCCGGCAGGCGCCCCGGAGACCCAGTACTTC.

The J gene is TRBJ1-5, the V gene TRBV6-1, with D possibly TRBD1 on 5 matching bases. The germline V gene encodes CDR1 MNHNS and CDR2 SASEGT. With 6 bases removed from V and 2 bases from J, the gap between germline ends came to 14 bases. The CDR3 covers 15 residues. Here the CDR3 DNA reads TGTGCCAGCAGCCTTCGGGGGGATGGCAATCAGCCCCAGCATTTT. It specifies CASSLRGDGNQPQHF.

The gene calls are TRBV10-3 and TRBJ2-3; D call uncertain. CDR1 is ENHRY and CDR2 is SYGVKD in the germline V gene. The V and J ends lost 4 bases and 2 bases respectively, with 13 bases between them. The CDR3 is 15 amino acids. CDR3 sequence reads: CAISVGELLTDTQYF. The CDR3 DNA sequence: TGTGCCATCAGTGTCGGAGAACTACTCACAGATACGCAGTATTTT.

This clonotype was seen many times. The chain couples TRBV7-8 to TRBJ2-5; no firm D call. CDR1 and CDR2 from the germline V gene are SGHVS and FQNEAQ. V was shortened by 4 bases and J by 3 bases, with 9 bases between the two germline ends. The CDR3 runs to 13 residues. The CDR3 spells CASSSLPEETQYF. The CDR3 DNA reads TGTGCCAGCAGCTCCCTACCCGAAGAGACCCAGTACTTC.

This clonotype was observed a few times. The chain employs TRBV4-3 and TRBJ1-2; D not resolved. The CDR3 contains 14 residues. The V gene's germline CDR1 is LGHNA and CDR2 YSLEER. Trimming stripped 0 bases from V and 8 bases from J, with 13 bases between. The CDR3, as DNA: TGCGCCAGCAGCCAAGATGAGGGCCTTACAGGCTACACCTTC. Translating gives CASSQDEGLTGYTF.

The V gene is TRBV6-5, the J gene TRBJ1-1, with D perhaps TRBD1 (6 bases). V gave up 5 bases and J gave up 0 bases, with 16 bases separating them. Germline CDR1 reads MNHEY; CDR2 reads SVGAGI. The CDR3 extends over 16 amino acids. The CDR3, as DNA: TGTGCCAGCAGTAAAAGGGGGTATTTACTGAACACTGAAGCTTTCTTT. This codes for CASSKRGYLLNTEAFF.